The 30 T cell receptor beta chains below all came from one sample that was sequenced in a study of blood T cells in healthy people across ages. Sample-barcoded 5' priming and a J-beta primer mix drove a second PCR of 7 to 11 cycles. TCRdb itself ran the 5' RACE reads through MiXCR, one entry per CDR3 protein. The repertoire holds fewer than 1,200,000 distinct CDR3 sequences, with about 23% as singletons. A further study also used this sample, focusing on T cells of mothers and their children.

Input material: blood. These receptors were collected from a girl aged 2-15 years in good health.

This clonotype has more than one count but fewer than ten. The chain links TRBV6-1 to TRBJ2-1; 13 positions match TRBD2. Germline CDR1 is MNHNS and CDR2 is SASEGT. The CDR3 loop spans 13 amino acids. J lost 6 bases, V lost 11 bases, and 4 bases had no gene match. In DNA form, the CDR3 reads TGTGCCGGACTAGCGGGGGCATCCAATGAGCAGTTCTTC. Its translation: CAGLAGASNEQFF.

The V gene is TRBV4-1, the J gene TRBJ2-4, with D possibly TRBD1 on 5 matching bases. V was clipped by 3 bases and J by 7 bases, with 13 bases between them. The CDR3 runs to 14 residues. The germline CDR1 and CDR2 sequences are MGHRA and YSYEKL. CDR3 sequence reads: CASSHLTEFNIQYF. The CDR3 nucleotides are TGCGCCAGCAGCCACTTGACAGAGTTTAACATTCAGTACTTC.

This clonotype was seen a few times. The chain uses TRBV20-1 and TRBJ2-3; perhaps TRBD2 as D (5 bases). The length of the CDR3 is 14 residues. CDR1 and CDR2 from the germline V gene are DFQATT and SNEGSKA (reference sequence). V lost 1 base, J lost 2 bases, and 10 bases lay in between. CDR3 in amino acids: CSARAGLATDTQYF. In DNA, the CDR3 is TGCAGTGCTAGAGCGGGGTTAGCCACAGATACGCAGTATTTT.

The CDR3 DNA sequence: TGTGCCAGCAGCACTACCGACCGAGGTATCTCCGGGGAGCTGTTTTTT. Translation: CASSTTDRGISGELFF. V gene TRBV7-9 combines with J gene TRBJ2-2; D gene uncertain. The germline CDR1 and CDR2 sequences are SEHNR and FQNEAQ (reference sequence). Trimming stripped 5 bases from V and 6 bases from J, with 19 bases between. The CDR3 extends over 16 amino acids.

The rearrangement uses TRBV20-1 and TRBJ2-5, with 7 bases lining up with TRBD2. The J call is doubtful: the DNA matches TRBJ2-1 better. Germline CDR1 and CDR2: DFQATT and SNEGSKA (reference sequence). The CDR3 runs to 14 residues. The DNA for the CDR3 is TGCAGTGCTAGGCCAGAGCGGGAACACAATGAGCAGTTCTTC. Amino acid sequence: CSARPEREHNEQFF.

This chain joins TRBV4-1 and TRBJ2-7, with 11 bases aligning to TRBD2. Trimming cost V 2 bases and J 7 bases; bases outside gene matches: 7. Germline values: CDR1 MGHRA, CDR2 YSYEKL. This CDR3 spans 15 amino acids. The CDR3 here is CASSQLAGGSEEQYF. The DNA of the CDR3 is TGCGCCAGCAGCCAACTAGCGGGAGGTTCGGAGGAGCAGTACTTC.

The V gene is TRBV29-1, the J gene TRBJ2-5, with 9 bases fitting TRBD1. The end of the DNA aligns better with TRBJ2-1, so the J call may be wrong. The CDR3 is 14 residues long. Per the germline V gene, CDR1 is SQVTM and CDR2 is ANQGSEA. CDR3 sequence: CSVPGQGLRNEQFF. The CDR3 DNA is TGCAGCGTTCCAGGACAGGGGTTGCGGAATGAGCAGTTCTTC.

The CDR3 reads CAISEVRFEKLFF. DNA of the CDR3: TGTGCCATCAGTGAAGTAAGGTTCGAAAAACTGTTTTTT. The chain joins TRBV10-3 to TRBJ1-4; D is uncertain. The germline V gene has CDR1 ENHRY and CDR2 SYGVKD. This CDR3 contains 13 residues. V shed 3 bases and J shed 8 bases, with 10 bases lying between them.

This clonotype turned up a few times. The genes are TRBV6-2 or TRBV6-3 and TRBJ2-1; TRBD2 aligns across 8 bases. The end of the DNA aligns better with TRBJ2-7, so the J call may be wrong. The CDR3 sequence is 16 residues long. Germline CDR1 is MNHEY and CDR2 is SVGEGT. The CDR3 loop reads CASSTLGSGSSYEQYF. CDR3 nucleotides: TGTGCCAGCAGCACACTCGGGAGCGGGAGCTCCTACGAGCAGTACTTC.

This clonotype was counted a few times. V gene TRBV3-1 combines with J gene TRBJ2-5; D not resolved. The DNA matches TRBJ2-7 better at its end, which makes the J call doubtful. From germline, CDR1 is LGHDT and CDR2 YNNKEL (reference sequence). This CDR3 comprises 15 residues. In DNA, the CDR3 is TGTGCCAGCAGCTCTGCTTGGAAGCAACCGTACGAGCAGTACTTC. It specifies CASSSAWKQPYEQYF.

The genes are TRBV7-2 and TRBJ2-3; D unresolved. The last part of the DNA fits TRBJ1-5 better; the J call may be wrong. This CDR3 has 11 residues. Germline V gives CDR1 SGHTA, CDR2 FQGNSA. CDR3 region: CASSFGDTQHF. CDR3 DNA sequence: TGTGCCAGCAGCTTTGGGGATACGCAGCATTTT.

This chain connects TRBV6-2 or TRBV6-3 to TRBJ1-1; D possibly corresponds to TRBD1 (5 bases). V was trimmed by 2 bases and J by 7 bases, leaving 14 bases between them. CDR1 is MNHEY and CDR2 is SVGEGT in the germline V gene. The CDR3 has 14 residues. The CDR3 DNA reads TGTGCCAGCAGTTACCCGGGACGCGGGCATGAAGCTTTCTTT. It codes for CASSYPGRGHEAFF.

The chain couples TRBV20-1 to TRBJ1-6; D is undetermined. Germline CDR1 is DFQATT and CDR2 is SNEGSKA (reference sequence). This CDR3 has 13 residues. Trimming took 0 bases from V and 8 from J, leaving 8 bases between them. For the CDR3, the DNA is TGCAGTGCTAGAGAGGTTCCAGATTCACCCCTCCACTTT. This translates into CSAREVPDSPLHF.

The sample holds a few counts of this clonotype. The V gene is TRBV4-2, the J gene TRBJ2-5; D is unresolved. This CDR3 is 15 amino acids long. The germline V gene has CDR1 LGHNA and CDR2 YNFKEQ. V was cut by 0 bases and J by 4 bases, with 12 bases left in between. CDR3 coding DNA: TGTGCCAGCAGCCAAGAATACGGGCCCGGAGAGACCCAGTACTTC. Translation gives CASSQEYGPGETQYF.

The chain combines TRBV3-1 with TRBJ2-1; TRBD2 matches 9 bases. The CDR3 runs 17 residues. CDR1 LGHDT and CDR2 YNNKEL come from the germline V gene (reference sequence). V shed 8 bases and J 3 bases; nucleotides not matched to a gene: 14. CDR3 loop: CASSMAGGGKLYNEQFF. In DNA, the CDR3 is TGTGCCAGCTCCATGGCGGGAGGGGGGAAACTCTACAATGAGCAGTTCTTC.

Notes on this clonotype: A much larger clone is a single base away; this may be a read error. The V and J genes are TRBV9 and TRBJ1-1; D gene uncertain. CDR1 is SGDLS and CDR2 is YYNGEE in the germline V gene. V was pared by 0 bases and J by 1 base, with 4 bases between. The CDR3 sequence is 13 residues long. The CDR3 protein is CASSVEQNTEAFF. The CDR3 nucleotides are TGTGCCAGCAGCGTAGAACAGAACACTGAAGCTTTCTTT.

This clonotype showed up just a few times. A much more abundant neighbour one base away suggests this may be a read error. This chain connects TRBV11-3 to TRBJ2-2; no clear D. Germline V lookup: CDR1 SGHNT, CDR2 YENEEA. This CDR3 has 12 amino acids. The CDR3 reads CASTLNTGELFF. CDR3 coding DNA: TGTGCCAGCACCTTAAACACCGGGGAGCTGTTTTTT.

This sequence joins TRBV5-1 and TRBJ2-5, with D uncertain. The germline V and J ends were trimmed by 2 bases and 0 bases, with 11 bases remaining between them. Germline CDR1 SGHRS, CDR2 YFSETQ. CDR3 length: 15 residues. In DNA form, the CDR3 reads TGCGCCAGCAGCTTTCGATCTGGGGACCAAGAGACCCAGTACTTC. It translates to CASSFRSGDQETQYF.

The rearrangement joins TRBV2 to TRBJ2-5, with TRBD2 matching over 7 bases. The J call is in doubt because the DNA end fits TRBJ2-1 better. Germline V gene data show CDR1 as SNHLY and CDR2 as FYNNEI. This CDR3 spans 16 amino acids. CDR3 nucleotide sequence: TGTGCCAGCAGTTCCCTACTAGCGCGGATGAACAATGAGCAGTTCTTC. Amino acid sequence: CASSSLLARMNNEQFF.

This chain connects TRBV11-1 to TRBJ2-3; TRBD1 might be the D (5 bases). V lost 7 bases, J lost 2 bases, and 16 bases lay in between. This CDR3 spans 15 amino acids. Germline V CDR1 and CDR2: SGHAT, FQDESV (reference sequence). CDR3 loop: CASTIQGSYTDTQYF. CDR3 nucleotide sequence: TGTGCCAGCACCATTCAGGGATCTTACACAGATACGCAGTATTTT.

In regard to this clonotype: Relative to the germline gene, one junction end is altered; a read error may explain this. Here the CDR3 reads CSAGGTSESSGANVPTF. CDR3 DNA sequence: TGCAGTGCTGGAGGGACTAGCGAGAGCTCTGGGGCCAACGTCCCGACTTTC. The chain has TRBV20-1 and TRBJ2-6; 10 nucleotides agree with TRBD2. The CDR3 sequence is 17 residues long. Germline V lookup: CDR1 DFQATT, CDR2 SNEGSKA (reference sequence).

This clonotype was found a few times. This sequence joins TRBV29-1 and TRBJ2-1; TRBD2 matches at 7 bases. In germline, CDR1 is SQVTM, CDR2 ANQGSEA. This CDR3 comprises 16 residues. V shed 6 bases and J 0 bases; nucleotides not matched to a gene: 11. The CDR3, as DNA: TGCAGCGTGGGGGGGTTGTGGGGCATCTCCTACAATGAGCAGTTCTTC. Translation gives CSVGGLWGISYNEQFF.

J is TRBJ2-6 and V is TRBV2; tentative D call: TRBD1 (6 bases). The CDR3 has 15 amino acids. Trimming took off 5 bases at V and 2 bases at J, with 10 bases between the two ends. Germline V CDR1 and CDR2: SNHLY, FYNNEI. In nucleotides, the CDR3 is TGTGCCAGCAGTTACAGGGCTCCTGGGGCCAACGTCCTGACTTTC. This encodes CASSYRAPGANVLTF.

The chain combines TRBV6-1 with TRBJ2-3; a possible D gene is TRBD2 (6 bases). The V gene lost 2 bases and the J gene lost 2 bases, with 14 bases spanning the gap. Per the germline V gene, CDR1 is MNHNS and CDR2 is SASEGT. The CDR3 is made up of 16 amino acids. CDR3 residues: CASSEYTSSPTDTQYF. The CDR3 nucleotides are TGTGCCAGCAGTGAATATACTAGCTCACCCACAGATACGCAGTATTTT.

The chain joins TRBV5-1 to TRBJ1-1, with D hard to call. There are 14 residues in the CDR3. Germline V gene data show CDR1 as SGHRS and CDR2 as YFSETQ. Trimming removed 5 bases at V and 2 bases at J, with 13 bases between. CDR3 loop: CASRSRELNTEAFF. The CDR3 DNA follows: TGCGCCAGCAGGTCGAGAGAACTTAACACTGAAGCTTTCTTT.

This chain links TRBV27 with TRBJ2-7; D is unresolved. V lost 6 bases and J lost 1, with 13 bases in between. The CDR3 runs to 14 residues. The V gene's germline CDR1 is MNHEY and CDR2 SMNVEV (reference sequence). In DNA form, the CDR3 reads TGTGCCAGCAGCCAAACGTCGTGGTCCTACGAGCAGTACTTC. This gives the protein CASSQTSWSYEQYF.

This chain connects TRBV20-1 to TRBJ2-1, with D maybe TRBD1 (5 bases). The CDR3 sequence is 11 residues long. Germline CDR1 and CDR2: DFQATT and SNEGSKA (reference sequence). V gave up 4 bases and J gave up 8 bases, with 9 bases separating them. The CDR3 loop reads CSAKQADEQFF. The CDR3 DNA is TGCAGTGCTAAACAGGCGGATGAGCAGTTCTTC.

The chain recombines TRBV3-1 with TRBJ2-7; D ambiguous. The germline V gene has CDR1 LGHDT and CDR2 YNNKEL (reference sequence). Trimming took off 3 bases at V and 4 bases at J, with 13 bases between the two ends. The CDR3 length is 14 residues. The chain's CDR3 is CASSHDSLRYEQYF. CDR3 coding DNA: TGTGCCAGCAGCCACGACTCCCTAAGATACGAGCAGTACTTC.

This clonotype was picked up a small number of times. The chain links TRBV5-1 to TRBJ2-5; D is possibly TRBD1 or TRBD2 (6 bases each). The J call is uncertain, as TRBJ2-1 better fits the DNA end. Per germline, CDR1 SGHRS and CDR2 YFSETQ. The CDR3 has 13 residues. The CDR3 spells CASSGGGFYEQFF. CDR3 DNA: TGCGCCAGCAGCGGAGGGGGGTTTTATGAGCAGTTCTTC.

This clonotype was recorded a few times. The chain carries TRBV7-2 and TRBJ2-1; 7 positions agree with TRBD1. V dropped 4 bases and J dropped 4; count of bases not matched to a gene: 7. The CDR3 has 15 residues. The germline gives CDR1 SGHTA, CDR2 FQGNSA. The CDR3: CASSSTGPIYNEQFF. DNA for the CDR3: TGTGCCAGCAGCTCGACAGGGCCTATTTACAATGAGCAGTTCTTC. Using reference TRBV7-2 and TRBJ2-1 for the parts outside the CDR3, the full variable domain is GAGVSQSPSNKVTEKGKDVELRCDPISGHTALYWYRQSLGQGLEFLIYFQGNSAPDKSGLPSDRFSAERTGGSVSTLTIQRTQQEDSAVYLCASSSTGPIYNEQFFGPGTRLTVL.